The T cell receptor (beta chain) described here comes from a study of cytomegalovirus exposure and HLA in healthy donors. About the research overall: Researchers previously reported finding 90 million to 130 million unique TCR beta sequences from 150 million to 200 million T cells.

Regarding the study as a whole: Both high specificity and high sensitivity reportedly marked the classifier's diagnosis of cytomegalovirus status.

Vbeta (60) and Jbeta (13) primers were used in the PCR. Method: immunoSEQ multiplex PCR; TCRdb's copy keeps in-frame clones and lacks some. The table records roughly 190,000 clones, 65% to 75% of them present only once. For this clone: Its antigen is as yet unknown.

CDR1 is SGHVS, CDR2 FNYEAQ, per germline. The CDR3 has 16 residues. With 5 bases clipped from V and 1 base from J, the junction kept 10 bases outside the gene matches. Material: PBMCs. V usage is TRBV7-6 and J usage is TRBJ1-1; 7 positions agree with TRBD1. This clonotype originated in a man aged 25 to 45 in good health and CMV-seropositive. The CDR3 nucleotides read TGTGCCAGCAGCACGGAGGGTAGGACAGGGAACACTGAAGCTTTCTTT. This translates into CASSTEGRTGNTEAFF.